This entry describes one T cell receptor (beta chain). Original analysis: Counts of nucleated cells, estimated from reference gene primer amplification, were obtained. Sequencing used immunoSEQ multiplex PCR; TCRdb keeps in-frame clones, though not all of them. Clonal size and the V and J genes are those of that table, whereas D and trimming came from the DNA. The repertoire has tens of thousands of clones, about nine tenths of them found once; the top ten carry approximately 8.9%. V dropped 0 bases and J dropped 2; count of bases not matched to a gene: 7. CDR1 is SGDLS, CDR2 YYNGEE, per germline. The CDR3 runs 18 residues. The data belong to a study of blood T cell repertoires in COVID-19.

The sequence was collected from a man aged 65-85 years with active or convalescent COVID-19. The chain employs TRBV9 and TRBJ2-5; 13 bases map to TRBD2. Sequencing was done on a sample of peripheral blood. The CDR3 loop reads CASSVATSGGAEQETQYF. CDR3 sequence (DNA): TGTGCCAGCAGCGTAGCCACTAGCGGGGGGGCGGAACAAGAGACCCAGTACTTC.